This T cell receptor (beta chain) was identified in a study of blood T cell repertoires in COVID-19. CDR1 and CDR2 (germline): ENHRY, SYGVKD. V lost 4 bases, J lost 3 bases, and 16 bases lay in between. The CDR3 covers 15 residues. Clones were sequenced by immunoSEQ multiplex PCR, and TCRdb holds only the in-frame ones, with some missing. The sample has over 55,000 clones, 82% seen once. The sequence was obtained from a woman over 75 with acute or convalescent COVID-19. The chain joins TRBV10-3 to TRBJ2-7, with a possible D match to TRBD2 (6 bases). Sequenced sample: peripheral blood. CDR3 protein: CAISVGLTTNYEQYF. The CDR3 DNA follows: TGTGCCATCAGTGTAGGACTAACCACAAACTACGAGCAGTACTTC.